This TCR beta chain originates from a study of T cell responses to AZD1222 COVID-19 vaccine. Study-level findings and limits: The donors showed a predominance of white British ancestry and of females, with possible underestimation of clonal diversity. Regions 160-218 and 743-854 held dominance among vaccine-associated CD4 TCRs, which spanned spike. The study sampled repertoires only after the peak T cell response. An increase in Spike-specific TCR breadth and depth was observed after two AZD1222 doses.

This clone was counted once. Antigen unknown. CDR3 length equals 15 residues. Germline V lookup: CDR1 SGHRS, CDR2 YFSETQ. Trimming shortened V by 1 base and J by 3 bases, and 13 bases separated the two germline ends. Sequenced by immunoSEQ multiplex PCR; TCRdb stores in-frame clones only, minus some. The sample lists roughly 180,000 clones; around 93% were seen once. Source: peripheral blood, taken on day 0 of AZD1222 vaccination. This TCR was recovered from an adult in good health. The chain employs TRBV5-1 and TRBJ1-1; the D is unclear. Here the CDR3 reads CASSLTFGTDTEAFF. CDR3 DNA: TGCGCCAGCAGCTTGACTTTCGGTACGGACACTGAAGCTTTCTTT.